This entry features one T cell receptor (beta chain) sequence. This sample is part of a study of blood T cell repertoires in COVID-19. Study-wide background: The United States, Italy and Spain supplied acute and convalescent COVID-19 samples.

Authors' processing steps: Using reference gene primer amplification, nucleated cell counts were estimated. Clones were sequenced by immunoSEQ multiplex PCR, and TCRdb holds only the in-frame ones, with some missing. V and J calls and clone size are copied from that table; D and trimming were computed from the DNA. In the table there are some 150,000 clones, 75% to 85% of which are singletons. The receptor's source is a woman older than 75 with active or convalescent COVID-19. The sample was peripheral blood.

CDR3 nucleotide sequence: TGCGCCAGCAGCTTCGGAGCGGGAGCGTCCTACAATGAGCAGTTCTTC. This gives the protein CASSFGAGASYNEQFF. J is TRBJ2-1 and V is TRBV5-1; 8 bases fit TRBD2. After removal of 2 bases from V and 1 base from J, the junction contained 5 bases not matched to a gene. Per the germline V gene, CDR1 is SGHRS and CDR2 is YFSETQ. This CDR3 spans 16 amino acids.